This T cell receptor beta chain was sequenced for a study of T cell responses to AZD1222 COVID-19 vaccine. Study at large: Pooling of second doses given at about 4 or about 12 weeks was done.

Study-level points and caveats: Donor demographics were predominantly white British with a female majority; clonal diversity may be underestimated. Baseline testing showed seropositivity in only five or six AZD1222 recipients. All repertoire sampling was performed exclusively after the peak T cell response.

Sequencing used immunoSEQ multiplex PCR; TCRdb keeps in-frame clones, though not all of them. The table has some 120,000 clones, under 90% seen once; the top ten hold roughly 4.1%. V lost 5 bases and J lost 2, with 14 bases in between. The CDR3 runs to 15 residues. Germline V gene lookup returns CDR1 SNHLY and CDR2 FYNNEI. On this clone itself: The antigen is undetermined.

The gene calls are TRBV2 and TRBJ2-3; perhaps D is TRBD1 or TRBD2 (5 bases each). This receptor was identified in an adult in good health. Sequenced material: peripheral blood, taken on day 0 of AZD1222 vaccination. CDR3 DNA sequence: TGTGCCAGCAGTCCCCAGTGGGGGAACACAGATACGCAGTATTTT. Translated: CASSPQWGNTDTQYF.